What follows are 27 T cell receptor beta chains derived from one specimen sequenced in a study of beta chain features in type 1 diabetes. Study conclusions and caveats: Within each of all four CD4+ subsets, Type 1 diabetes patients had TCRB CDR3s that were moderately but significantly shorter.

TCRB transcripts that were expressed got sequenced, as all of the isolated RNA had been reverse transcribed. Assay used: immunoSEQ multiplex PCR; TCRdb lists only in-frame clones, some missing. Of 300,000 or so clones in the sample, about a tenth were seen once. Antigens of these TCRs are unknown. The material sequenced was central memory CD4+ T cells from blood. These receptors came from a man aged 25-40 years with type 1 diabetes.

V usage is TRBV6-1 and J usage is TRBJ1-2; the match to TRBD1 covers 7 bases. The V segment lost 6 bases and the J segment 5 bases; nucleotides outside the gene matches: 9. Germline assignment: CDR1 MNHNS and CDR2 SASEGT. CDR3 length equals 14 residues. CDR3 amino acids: CASRLRGRQYGYTF. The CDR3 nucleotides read TGTGCCAGCAGGTTGAGGGGGCGGCAGTATGGCTACACCTTC.

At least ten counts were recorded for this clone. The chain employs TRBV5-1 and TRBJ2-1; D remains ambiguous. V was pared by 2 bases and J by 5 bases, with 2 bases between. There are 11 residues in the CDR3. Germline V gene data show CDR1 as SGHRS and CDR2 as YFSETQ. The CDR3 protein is CASSFDNEQFF. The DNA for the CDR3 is TGCGCCAGCAGCTTCGACAATGAGCAGTTCTTC.

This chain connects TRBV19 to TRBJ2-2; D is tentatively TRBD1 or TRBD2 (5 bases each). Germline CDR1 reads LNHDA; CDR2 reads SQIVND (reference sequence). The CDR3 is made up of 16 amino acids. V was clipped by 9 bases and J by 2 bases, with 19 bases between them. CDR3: CASWYSGTVNTGELFF. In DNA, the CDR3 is TGTGCCAGCTGGTATAGTGGGACGGTTAACACCGGGGAGCTGTTTTTT.

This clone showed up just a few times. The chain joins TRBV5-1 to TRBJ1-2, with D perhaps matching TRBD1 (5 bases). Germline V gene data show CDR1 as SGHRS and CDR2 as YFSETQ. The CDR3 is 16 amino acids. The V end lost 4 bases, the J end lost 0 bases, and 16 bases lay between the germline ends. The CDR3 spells CASSRDATRPNYGYTF. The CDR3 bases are TGCGCCAGCAGCCGGGACGCCACCCGACCTAACTATGGCTACACCTTC.

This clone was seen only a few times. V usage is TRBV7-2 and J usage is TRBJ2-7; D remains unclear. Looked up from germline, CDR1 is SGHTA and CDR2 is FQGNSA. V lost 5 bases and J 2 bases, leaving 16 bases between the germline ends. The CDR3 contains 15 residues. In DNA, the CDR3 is TGTGCCAGCAGCCACGAAACCTACGGTCCCTACGAGCAGTACTTC. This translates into CASSHETYGPYEQYF.

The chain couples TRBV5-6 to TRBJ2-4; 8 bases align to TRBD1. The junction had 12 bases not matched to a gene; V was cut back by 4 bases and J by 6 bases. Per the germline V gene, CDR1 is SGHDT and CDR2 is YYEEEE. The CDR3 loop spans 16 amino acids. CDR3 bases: TGTGCCAGCAGCGGCCGCGGACAGGGAGGCAGAAACATTCAGTACTTC. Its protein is CASSGRGQGGRNIQYF.

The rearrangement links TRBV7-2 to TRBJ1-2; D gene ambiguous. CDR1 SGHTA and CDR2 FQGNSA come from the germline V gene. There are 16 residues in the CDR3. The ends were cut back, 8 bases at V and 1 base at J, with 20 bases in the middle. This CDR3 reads CASQGPTSRSNYGYTF. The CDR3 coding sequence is TGTGCCAGCCAAGGGCCTACCTCGAGGAGTAACTATGGCTACACCTTC. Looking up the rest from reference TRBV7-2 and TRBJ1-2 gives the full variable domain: GAGVSQSPSNKVTEKGKDVELRCDPISGHTALYWYRQSLGQGLEFLIYFQGNSAPDKSGLPSDRFSAERTGGSVSTLTIQRTQQEDSAVYLCASQGPTSRSNYGYTFGSGTRLTVV.

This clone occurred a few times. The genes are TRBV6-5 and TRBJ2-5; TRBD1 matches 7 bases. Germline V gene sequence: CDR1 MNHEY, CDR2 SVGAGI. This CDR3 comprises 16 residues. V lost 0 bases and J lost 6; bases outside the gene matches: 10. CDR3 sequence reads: CASSYSSWAGGQTQYF. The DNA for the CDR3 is TGTGCCAGCAGTTACTCTTCTTGGGCAGGGGGACAGACCCAGTACTTC.

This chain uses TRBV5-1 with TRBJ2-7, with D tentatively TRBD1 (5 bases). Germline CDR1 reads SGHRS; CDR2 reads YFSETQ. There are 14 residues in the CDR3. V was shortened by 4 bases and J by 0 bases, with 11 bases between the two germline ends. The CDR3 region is CASSRQPSSYEQYF. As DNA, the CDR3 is TGCGCCAGCAGCCGACAGCCTAGCTCCTACGAGCAGTACTTC.

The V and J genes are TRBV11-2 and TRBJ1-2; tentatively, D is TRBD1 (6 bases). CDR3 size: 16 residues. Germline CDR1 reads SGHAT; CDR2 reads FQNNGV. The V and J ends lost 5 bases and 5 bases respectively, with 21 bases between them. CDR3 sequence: CASSPATGAELYGYTF. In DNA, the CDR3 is TGTGCCAGCAGCCCAGCCACGGGGGCTGAGTTATATGGCTACACCTTC.

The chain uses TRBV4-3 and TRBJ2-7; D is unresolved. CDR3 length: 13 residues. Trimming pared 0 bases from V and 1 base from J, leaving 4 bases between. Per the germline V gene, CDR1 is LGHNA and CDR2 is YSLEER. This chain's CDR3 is CASSQERSYEQYF. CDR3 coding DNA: TGCGCCAGCAGCCAAGAGCGGTCCTACGAGCAGTACTTC.

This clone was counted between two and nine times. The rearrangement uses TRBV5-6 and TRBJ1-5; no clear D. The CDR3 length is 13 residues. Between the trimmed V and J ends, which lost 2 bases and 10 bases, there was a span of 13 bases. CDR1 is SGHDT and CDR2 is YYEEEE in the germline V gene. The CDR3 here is CASSLKVNGPQHF. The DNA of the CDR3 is TGTGCCAGCAGCTTAAAGGTAAATGGCCCCCAGCATTTT.

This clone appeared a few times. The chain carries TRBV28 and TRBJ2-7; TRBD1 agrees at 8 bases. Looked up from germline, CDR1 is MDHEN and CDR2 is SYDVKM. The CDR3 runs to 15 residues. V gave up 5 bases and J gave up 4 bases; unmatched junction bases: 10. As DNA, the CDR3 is TGTGCCAGCAGTCTACCCGGACAGGGCCGGTACGAGCAGTACTTC. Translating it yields CASSLPGQGRYEQYF.

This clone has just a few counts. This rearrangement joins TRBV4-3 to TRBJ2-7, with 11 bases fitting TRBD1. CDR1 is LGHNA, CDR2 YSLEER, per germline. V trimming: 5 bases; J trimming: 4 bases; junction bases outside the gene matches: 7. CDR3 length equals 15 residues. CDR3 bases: TGCGCCAGCAGCAAAGGCGGGACAGGGGGTTACGAGCAGTACTTC. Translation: CASSKGGTGGYEQYF.

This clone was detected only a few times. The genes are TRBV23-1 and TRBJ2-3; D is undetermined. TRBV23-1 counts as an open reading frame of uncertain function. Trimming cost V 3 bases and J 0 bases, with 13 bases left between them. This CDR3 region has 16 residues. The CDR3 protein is CASSHQVLTSTDTQYF. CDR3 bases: TGCGCCAGCAGTCATCAGGTGCTGACTAGCACAGATACGCAGTATTTT.

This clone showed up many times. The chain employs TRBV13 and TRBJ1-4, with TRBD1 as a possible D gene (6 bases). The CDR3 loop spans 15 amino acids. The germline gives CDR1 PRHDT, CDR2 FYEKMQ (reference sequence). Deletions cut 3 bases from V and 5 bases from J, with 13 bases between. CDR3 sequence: CASSFQGGRNEKLFF. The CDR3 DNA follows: TGTGCCAGCAGCTTCCAAGGGGGTCGCAATGAAAAACTGTTTTTT.

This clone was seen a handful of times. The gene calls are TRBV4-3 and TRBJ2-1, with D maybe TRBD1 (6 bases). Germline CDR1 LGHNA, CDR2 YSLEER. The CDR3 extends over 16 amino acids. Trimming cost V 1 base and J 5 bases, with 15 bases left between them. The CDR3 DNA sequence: TGCGCCAGCAGCCAAGGGGCCCGGGCAGGGGACAATGAGCAGTTCTTC. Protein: CASSQGARAGDNEQFF.

This CDR3 reads CAARTGSYEQYF. CDR3 DNA sequence: TGTGCAGCCCGGACAGGGTCCTACGAGCAGTACTTC. This chain joins TRBV6-5 and TRBJ2-7; 8 bases are shared with TRBD1. CDR1 is MNHEY, CDR2 SVGAGI, per germline. The CDR3 has 12 amino acids.

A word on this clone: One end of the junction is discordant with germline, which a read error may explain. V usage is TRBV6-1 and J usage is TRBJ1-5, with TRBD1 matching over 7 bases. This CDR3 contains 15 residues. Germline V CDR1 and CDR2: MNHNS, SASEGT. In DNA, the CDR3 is TGTGCCAGCAGCGAAGCGACAGGGTATCATCAGCCCCAGCATTTT. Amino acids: CASSEATGYHQPQHF.

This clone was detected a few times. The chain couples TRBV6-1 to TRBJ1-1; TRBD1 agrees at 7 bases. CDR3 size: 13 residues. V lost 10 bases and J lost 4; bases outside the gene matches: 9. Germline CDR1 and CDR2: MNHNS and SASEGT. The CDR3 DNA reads TGTGCCACCGTCAGGGGGAGAGGCACTGAAGCTTTCTTT. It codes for CATVRGRGTEAFF.

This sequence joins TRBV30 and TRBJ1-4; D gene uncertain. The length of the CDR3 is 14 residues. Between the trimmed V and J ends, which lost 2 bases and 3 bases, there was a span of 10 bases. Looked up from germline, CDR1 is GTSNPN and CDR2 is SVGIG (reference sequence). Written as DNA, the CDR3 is TGTGCCTGGAGTCCTGGACGGCCTAATGAAAAACTGTTTTTT. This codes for CAWSPGRPNEKLFF.

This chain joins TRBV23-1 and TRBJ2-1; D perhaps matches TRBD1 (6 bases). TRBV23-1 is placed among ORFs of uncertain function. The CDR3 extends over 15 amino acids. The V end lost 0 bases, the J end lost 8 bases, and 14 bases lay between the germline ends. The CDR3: CASSQSRGQTHEQFF. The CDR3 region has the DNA TGCGCCAGCAGTCAATCGAGGGGACAAACCCATGAGCAGTTCTTC.

The CDR3 sequence is CASSLKLISTDTQYF. The CDR3 nucleotides are TGTGCCAGCAGCTTGAAACTCATTAGCACAGATACGCAGTATTTT. The V call is TRBV5-6, the J call TRBJ2-3; D is undetermined. CDR3 length: 15 residues. Germline-derived CDR1 and CDR2 are SGHDT and YYEEEE. Deletions cut 1 base from V and 0 bases from J, with 9 bases between.

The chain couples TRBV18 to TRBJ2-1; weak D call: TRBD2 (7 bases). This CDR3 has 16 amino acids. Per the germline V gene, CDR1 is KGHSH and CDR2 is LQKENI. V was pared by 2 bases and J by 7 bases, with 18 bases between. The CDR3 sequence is CASSPTGTGGSNEQFF. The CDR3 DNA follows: TGTGCCAGCTCACCAACTGGGACGGGGGGCTCAAATGAGCAGTTCTTC.

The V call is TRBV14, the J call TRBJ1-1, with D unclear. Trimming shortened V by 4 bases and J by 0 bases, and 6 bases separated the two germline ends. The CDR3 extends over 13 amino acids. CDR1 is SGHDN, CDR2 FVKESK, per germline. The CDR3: CASSPRLNTEAFF. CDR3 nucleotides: TGTGCCAGCAGCCCACGCCTGAACACTGAAGCTTTCTTT. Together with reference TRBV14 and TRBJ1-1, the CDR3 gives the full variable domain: EAGVTQFPSHSVIEKGQTVTLRCDPISGHDNLYWYRRVMGKEIKFLLHFVKESKQDESGMPNNRFLAERTGGTYSTLKVQPAELEDSGVYFCASSPRLNTEAFFGQGTRLTVV.

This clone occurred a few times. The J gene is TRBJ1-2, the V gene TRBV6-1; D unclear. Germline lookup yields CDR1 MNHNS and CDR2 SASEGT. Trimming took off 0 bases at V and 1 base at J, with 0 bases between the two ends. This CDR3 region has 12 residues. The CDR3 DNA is TGTGCCAGCAGTGAAGCTAACTATGGCTACACCTTC. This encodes CASSEANYGYTF.

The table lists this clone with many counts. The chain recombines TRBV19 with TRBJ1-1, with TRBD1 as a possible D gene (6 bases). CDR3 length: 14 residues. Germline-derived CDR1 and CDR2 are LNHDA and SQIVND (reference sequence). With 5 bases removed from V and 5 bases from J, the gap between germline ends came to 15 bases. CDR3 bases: TGTGCCAGTAGTCGGGACATTGGGACGACTGAAGCTTTCTTT. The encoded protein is CASSRDIGTTEAFF. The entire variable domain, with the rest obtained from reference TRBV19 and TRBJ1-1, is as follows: DGGITQSPKYLFRKEGQNVTLSCEQNLNHDAMYWYRQDPGQGLRLIYYSQIVNDFQKGDIAEGYSVSREKKESFPLTVTSAQKNPTAFYLCASSRDIGTTEAFFGQGTRLTVV.